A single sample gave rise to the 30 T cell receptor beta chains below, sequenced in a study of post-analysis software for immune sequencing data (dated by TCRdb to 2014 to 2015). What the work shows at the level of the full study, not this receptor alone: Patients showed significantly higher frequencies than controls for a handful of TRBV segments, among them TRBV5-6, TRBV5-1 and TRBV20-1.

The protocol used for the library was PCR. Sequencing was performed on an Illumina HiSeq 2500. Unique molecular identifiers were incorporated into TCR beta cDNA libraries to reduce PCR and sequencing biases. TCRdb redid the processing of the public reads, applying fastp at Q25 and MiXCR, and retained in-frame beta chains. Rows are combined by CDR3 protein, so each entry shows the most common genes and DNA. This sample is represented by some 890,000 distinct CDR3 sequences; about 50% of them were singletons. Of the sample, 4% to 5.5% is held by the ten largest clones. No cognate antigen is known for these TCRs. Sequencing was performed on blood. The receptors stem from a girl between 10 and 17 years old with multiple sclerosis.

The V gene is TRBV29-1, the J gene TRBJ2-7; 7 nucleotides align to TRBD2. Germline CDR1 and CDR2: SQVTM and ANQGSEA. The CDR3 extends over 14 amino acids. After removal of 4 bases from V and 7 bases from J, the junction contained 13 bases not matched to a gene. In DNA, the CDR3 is TGCAGCGTTGCAGACGAGACTAGCTATTGGGAGCAGTACTTC. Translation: CSVADETSYWEQYF.

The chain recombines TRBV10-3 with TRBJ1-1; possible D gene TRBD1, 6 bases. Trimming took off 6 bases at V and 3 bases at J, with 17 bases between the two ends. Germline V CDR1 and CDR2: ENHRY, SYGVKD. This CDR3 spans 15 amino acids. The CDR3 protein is CAIRGGGRGDTEAFF. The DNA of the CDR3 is TGTGCCATCAGGGGTGGGGGGCGCGGGGACACTGAAGCTTTCTTT.

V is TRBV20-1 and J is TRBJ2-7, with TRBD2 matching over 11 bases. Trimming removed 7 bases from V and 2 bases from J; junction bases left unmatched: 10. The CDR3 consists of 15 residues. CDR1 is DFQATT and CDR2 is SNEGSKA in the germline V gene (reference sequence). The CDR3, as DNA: TGCAGTGGGGCGCCCGGGACTAGCGGAACCTACGAGCAGTACTTC. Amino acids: CSGAPGTSGTYEQYF.

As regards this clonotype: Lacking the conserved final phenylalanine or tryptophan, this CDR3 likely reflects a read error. Here the CDR3 reads CSVEAPGLADEQYL. CDR3 nucleotide sequence: TGCAGCGTTGAAGCCCCGGGACTAGCGGACGAGCAGTACTTG. The rearrangement uses TRBV29-1 and TRBJ2-7; 11 bases align to TRBD2. V trimming: 1 base; J trimming: 5 bases; junction bases outside the gene matches: 4. Germline-derived CDR1 and CDR2 are SQVTM and ANQGSEA. There are 14 residues in the CDR3.

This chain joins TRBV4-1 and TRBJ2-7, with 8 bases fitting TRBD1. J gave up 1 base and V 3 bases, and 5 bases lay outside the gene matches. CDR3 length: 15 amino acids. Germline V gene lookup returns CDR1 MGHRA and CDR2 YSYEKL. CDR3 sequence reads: CASSHLGTGSYEQYF. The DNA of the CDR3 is TGCGCCAGCAGCCACCTCGGGACAGGATCCTACGAGCAGTACTTC.

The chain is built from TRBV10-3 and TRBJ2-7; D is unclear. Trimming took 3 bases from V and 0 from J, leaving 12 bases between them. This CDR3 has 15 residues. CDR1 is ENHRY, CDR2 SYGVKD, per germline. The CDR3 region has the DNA TGTGCCATCAGTGAAGGATGGCCCATCTCCTACGAGCAGTACTTC. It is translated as CAISEGWPISYEQYF.

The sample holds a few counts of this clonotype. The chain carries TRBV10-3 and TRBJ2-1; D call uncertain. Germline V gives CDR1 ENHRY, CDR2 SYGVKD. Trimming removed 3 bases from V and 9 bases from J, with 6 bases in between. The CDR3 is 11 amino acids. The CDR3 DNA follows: TGTGCCATCAGTGAATTAGGTGAGCAGTTCTTC. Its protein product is CAISELGEQFF.

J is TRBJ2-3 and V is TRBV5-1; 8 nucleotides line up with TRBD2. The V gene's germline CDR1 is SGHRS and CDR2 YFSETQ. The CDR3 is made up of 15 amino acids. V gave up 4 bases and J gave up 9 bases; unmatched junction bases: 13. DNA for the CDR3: TGCGCCAGCAGCCCACAGCGGGAGTCCGTTGCGACGCAGTATTTT. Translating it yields CASSPQRESVATQYF.

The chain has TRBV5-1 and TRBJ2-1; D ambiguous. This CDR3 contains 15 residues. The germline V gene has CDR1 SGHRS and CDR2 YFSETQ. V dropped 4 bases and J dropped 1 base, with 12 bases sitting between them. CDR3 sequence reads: CASSPPESSYNEQFF. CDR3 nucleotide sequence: TGCGCCAGCAGCCCCCCGGAGAGTTCCTACAATGAGCAGTTCTTC. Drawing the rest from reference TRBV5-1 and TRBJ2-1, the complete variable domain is KAGVTQTPRYLIKTRGQQVTLSCSPISGHRSVSWYQQTPGQGLQFLFEYFSETQRNKGNFPGRFSGRQFSNSRSEMNVSTLELGDSALYLCASSPPESSYNEQFFGPGTRLTVL.

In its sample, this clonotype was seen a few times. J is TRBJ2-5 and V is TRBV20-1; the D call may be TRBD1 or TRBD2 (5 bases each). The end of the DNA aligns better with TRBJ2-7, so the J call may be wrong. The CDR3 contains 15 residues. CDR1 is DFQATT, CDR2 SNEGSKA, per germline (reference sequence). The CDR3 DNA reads TGCAGTGCTAGTCCCCTAAGTGTGGGGGACTACGAGCAGTACTTC. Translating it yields CSASPLSVGDYEQYF.

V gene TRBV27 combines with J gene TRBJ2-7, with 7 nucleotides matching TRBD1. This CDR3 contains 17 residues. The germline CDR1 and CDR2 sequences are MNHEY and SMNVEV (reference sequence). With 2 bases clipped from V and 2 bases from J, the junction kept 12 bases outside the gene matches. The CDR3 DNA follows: TGTGCCAGCAGTTTAATCTCCGGACAGGCCCTACCCTACGAGCAGTACTTC. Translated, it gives CASSLISGQALPYEQYF.

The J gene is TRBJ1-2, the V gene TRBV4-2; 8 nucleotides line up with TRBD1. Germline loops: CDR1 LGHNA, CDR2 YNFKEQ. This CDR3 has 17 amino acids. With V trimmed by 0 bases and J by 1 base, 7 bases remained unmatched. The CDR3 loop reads CASSQDRQGAVNYGYTF. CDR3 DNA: TGTGCCAGCAGCCAAGATAGGCAGGGGGCCGTTAACTATGGCTACACCTTC.

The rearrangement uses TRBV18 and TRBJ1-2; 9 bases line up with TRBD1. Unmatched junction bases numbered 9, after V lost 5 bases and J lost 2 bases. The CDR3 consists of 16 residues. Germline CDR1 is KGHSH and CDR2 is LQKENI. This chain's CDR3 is CASSSLGTGLNYGYTF. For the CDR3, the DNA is TGTGCCAGCTCATCACTTGGGACAGGGCTAAACTATGGCTACACCTTC. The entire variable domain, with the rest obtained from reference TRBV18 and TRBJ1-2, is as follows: NAGVMQNPRHLVRRRGQEARLRCSPMKGHSHVYWYRQLPEEGLKFMVYLQKENIIDESGMPKERFSAEFPKEGPSILRIQQVVRGDSAAYFCASSSLGTGLNYGYTFGSGTRLTVV.

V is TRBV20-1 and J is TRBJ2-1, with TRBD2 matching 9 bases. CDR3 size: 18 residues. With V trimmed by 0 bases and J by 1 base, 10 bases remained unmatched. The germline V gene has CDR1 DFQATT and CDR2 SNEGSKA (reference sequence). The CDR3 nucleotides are TGCAGTGCTAGAGATTTACTAGCGGGTGGGAGGTCCTACAATGAGCAGTTCTTC. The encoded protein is CSARDLLAGGRSYNEQFF.

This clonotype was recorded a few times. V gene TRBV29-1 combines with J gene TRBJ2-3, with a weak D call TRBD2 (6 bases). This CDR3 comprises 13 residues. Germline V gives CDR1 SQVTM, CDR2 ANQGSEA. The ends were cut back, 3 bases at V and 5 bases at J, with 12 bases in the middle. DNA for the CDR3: TGCAGCGTTGAGACGGGAGAGGGAGATACGCAGTATTTT. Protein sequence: CSVETGEGDTQYF.

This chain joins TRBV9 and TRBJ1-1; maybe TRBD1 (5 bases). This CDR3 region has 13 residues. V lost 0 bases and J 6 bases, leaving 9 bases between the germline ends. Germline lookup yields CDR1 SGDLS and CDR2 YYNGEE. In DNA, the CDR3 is TGTGCCAGCAGCGTAGCTCTAGGGGCTGAAGCTTTCTTT. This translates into CASSVALGAEAFF.

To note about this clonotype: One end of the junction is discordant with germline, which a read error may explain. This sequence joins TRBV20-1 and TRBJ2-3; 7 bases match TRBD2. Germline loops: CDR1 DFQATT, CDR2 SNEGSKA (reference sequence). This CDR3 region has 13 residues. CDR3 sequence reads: CSTSVMGTDTQYF. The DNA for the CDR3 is TGCAGTACTAGCGTGATGGGGACAGATACGCAGTATTTT.

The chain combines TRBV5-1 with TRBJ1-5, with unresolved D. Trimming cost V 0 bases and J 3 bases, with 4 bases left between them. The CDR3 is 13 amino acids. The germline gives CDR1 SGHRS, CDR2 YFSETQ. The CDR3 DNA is TGCGCCAGCAGCTTGGCAATCAATCAGCCCCAGCATTTT. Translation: CASSLAINQPQHF.

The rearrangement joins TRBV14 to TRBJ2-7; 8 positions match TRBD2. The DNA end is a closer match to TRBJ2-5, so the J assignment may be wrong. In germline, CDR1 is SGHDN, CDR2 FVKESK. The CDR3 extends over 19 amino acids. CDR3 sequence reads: CASSQDPRVAGRFEETQYF. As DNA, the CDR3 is TGTGCCAGCAGCCAAGATCCGAGGGTAGCGGGGAGATTCGAGGAGACCCAGTACTTC.

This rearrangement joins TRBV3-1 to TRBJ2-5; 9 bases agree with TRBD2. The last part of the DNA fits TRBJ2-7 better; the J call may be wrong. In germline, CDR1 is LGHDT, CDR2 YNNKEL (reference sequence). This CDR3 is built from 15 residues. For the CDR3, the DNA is TGTGCCAGCAGCCAAGGAGGTAGCGGGAGTTACGAGCAGTACTTC. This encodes CASSQGGSGSYEQYF.

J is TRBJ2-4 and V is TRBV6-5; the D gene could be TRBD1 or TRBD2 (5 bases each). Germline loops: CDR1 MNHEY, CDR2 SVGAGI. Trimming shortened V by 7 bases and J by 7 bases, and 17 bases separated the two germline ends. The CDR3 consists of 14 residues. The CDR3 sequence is CASTKPGAGNIQYF. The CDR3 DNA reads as TGTGCCAGCACCAAACCCGGGGCCGGGAACATTCAGTACTTC.

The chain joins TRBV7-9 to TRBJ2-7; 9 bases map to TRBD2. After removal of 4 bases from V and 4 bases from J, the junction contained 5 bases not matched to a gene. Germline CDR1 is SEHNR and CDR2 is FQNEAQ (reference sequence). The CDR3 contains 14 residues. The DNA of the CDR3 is TGTGCCAGCAGCTCCAAGCTAGCGGGGTACGAGCAGTACTTC. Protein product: CASSSKLAGYEQYF.

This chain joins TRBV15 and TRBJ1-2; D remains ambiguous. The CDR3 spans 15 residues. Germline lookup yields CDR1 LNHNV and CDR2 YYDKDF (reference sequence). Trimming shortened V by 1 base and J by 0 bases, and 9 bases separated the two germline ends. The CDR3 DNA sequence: TGTGCCACCAGCAGAGCGACTGGAGCTAACTATGGCTACACCTTC. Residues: CATSRATGANYGYTF.

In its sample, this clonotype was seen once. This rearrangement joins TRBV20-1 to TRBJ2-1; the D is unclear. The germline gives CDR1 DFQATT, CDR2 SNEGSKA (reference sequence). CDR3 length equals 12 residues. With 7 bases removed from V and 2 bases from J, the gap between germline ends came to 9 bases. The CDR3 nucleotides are TGCAGTGTTGGGTCCCCCTACAATGAGCAGTTCTTC. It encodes CSVGSPYNEQFF.

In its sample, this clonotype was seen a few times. CDR3 DNA sequence: TGCAGTGCGGCGGGACTAGCGGTGGGAGAGACCCAGTACTTC. It specifies CSAAGLAVGETQYF. This sequence joins TRBV20-1 and TRBJ2-5, with 11 positions matching TRBD2. V shed 6 bases and J 4 bases; nucleotides not matched to a gene: 7. The CDR3 loop spans 14 amino acids. CDR1 is DFQATT and CDR2 is SNEGSKA in the germline V gene (reference sequence).

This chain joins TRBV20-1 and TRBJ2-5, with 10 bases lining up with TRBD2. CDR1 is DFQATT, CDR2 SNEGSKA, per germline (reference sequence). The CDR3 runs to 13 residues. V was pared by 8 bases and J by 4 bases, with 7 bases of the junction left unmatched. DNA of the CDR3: TGCAGTTCCCGTGGACTAGCGGCAGAGACCCAGTACTTC. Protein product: CSSRGLAAETQYF.

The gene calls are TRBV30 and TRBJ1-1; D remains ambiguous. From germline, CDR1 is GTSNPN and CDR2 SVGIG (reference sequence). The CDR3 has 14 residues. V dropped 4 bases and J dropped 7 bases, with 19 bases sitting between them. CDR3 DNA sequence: TGTGCCTGGACCTTACGACGGAGGTCCGGTGAAGCTTTCTTT. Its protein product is CAWTLRRRSGEAFF.

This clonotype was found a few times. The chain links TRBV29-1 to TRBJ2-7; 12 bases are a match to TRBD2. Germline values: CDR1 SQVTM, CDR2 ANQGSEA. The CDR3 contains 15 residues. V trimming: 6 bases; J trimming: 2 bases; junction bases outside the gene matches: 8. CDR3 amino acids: CSVPTSGGAPYEQYF. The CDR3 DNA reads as TGCAGCGTCCCGACTAGCGGGGGAGCCCCCTACGAGCAGTACTTC.

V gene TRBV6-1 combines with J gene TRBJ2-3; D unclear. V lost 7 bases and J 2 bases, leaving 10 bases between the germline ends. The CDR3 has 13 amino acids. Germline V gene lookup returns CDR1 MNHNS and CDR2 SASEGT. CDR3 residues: CASNKRPTDTQYF. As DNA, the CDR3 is TGTGCCAGCAATAAAAGGCCCACAGATACGCAGTATTTT.

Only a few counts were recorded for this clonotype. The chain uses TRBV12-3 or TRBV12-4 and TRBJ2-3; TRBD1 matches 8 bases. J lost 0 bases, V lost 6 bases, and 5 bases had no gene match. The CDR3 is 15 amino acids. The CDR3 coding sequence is TGTGCCAGCAGAACGACAGGGGCGAGCACAGATACGCAGTATTTT. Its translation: CASRTTGASTDTQYF.